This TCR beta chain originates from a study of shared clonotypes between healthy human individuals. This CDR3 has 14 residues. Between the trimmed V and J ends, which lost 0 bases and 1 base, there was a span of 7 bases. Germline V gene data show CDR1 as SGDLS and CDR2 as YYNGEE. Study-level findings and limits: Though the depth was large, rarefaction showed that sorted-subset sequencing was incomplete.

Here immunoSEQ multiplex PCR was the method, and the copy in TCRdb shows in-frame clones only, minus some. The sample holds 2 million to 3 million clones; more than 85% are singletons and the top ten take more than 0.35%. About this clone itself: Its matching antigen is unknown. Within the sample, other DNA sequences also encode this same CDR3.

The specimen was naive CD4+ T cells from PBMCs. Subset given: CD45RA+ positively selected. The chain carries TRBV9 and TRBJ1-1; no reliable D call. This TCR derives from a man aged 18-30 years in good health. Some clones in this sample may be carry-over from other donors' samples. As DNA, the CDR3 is TGTGCCAGCAGCGTAGTTGGGTCGAACACTGAAGCTTTCTTT. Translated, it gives CASSVVGSNTEAFF. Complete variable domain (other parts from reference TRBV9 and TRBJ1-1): DSGVTQTPKHLITATGQRVTLRCSPRSGDLSVYWYQQSLDQGLQFLIQYYNGEERAKGNILERFSAQQFPDLHSELNLSSLELGDSALYFCASSVVGSNTEAFFGQGTRLTVV.